This TCR beta chain was retrieved from a study of human T cells and chemical hapten exposure. Time point noted: pre-sensitization, week 0. Treatment defined: therapeutic diphenylcyclopropenone sensitization with weekly scalp DPC. A note on this clonotype: This sequence may be a read error, since a much larger clone differs from it by one base.

Germline lookup yields CDR1 SEHNR and CDR2 FQNEAQ (reference sequence). The CDR3 consists of 17 residues. Trimming cost V 4 bases and J 2 bases, with 18 bases left between them. TCRdb redid the calling of the RACE reads with MiXCR, one entry per CDR3 protein. Seen here are 87,000 or so distinct CDR3 sequences, roughly 8.8% observed once, and the top ten hold 3% to 4.5%. The specimen comprised whole blood, sampled in connection with sensitization to the hapten diphenylcyclopropenone (DPC). The TCR sequence derives from a woman between 40 and 55 years old with alopecia areata. Some clones in this sample may be carry-over from other donors' samples. The rearrangement joins TRBV7-9 to TRBJ1-5; tentatively, D is TRBD1 (6 bases). The CDR3 DNA sequence: TGTGCCAGCAGCTCAGAACCGGGGGCAGGAGGCAATCAGCCCCAGCATTTT. Translating gives CASSSEPGAGGNQPQHF.